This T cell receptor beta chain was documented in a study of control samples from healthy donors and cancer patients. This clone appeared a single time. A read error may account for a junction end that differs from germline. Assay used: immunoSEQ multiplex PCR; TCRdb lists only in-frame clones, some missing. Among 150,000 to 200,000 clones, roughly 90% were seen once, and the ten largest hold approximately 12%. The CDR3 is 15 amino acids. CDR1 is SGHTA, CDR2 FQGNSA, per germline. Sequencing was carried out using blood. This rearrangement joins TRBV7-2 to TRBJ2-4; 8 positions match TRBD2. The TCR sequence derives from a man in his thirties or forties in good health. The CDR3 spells CASSLAQSGGPLQHF. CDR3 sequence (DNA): TGTGCCAGCAGCTTAGCGCAAAGCGGGGGTCCTCTCCAGCACTTC.